These 22 T cell receptor beta chains were sequenced from one sample in a study of blood T cell repertoires in COVID-19 (TCRdb year 2020). The protocol used for the library was the immunoSEQ multiplex PCR assay. TCRdb obtained this table from immuneACCESS and retained in-frame rearrangements with V and J assigned. These tables miss some clones; where compared with another copy, unresolved V genes account for less than half of the shortfall, and the remainder is unexplained. For this sample the table gives more than 150,000 clones, of which 80% to 90% were detected only once. Around 10% of the sample lies in the top ten. The sequencing input was peripheral blood. The receptors come from a woman of 80 years or more with COVID-19, enrolled during active disease.

This clone appeared a single time. The V call is TRBV6-5, the J call TRBJ2-3, with 9 bases identical to TRBD2. This CDR3 has 14 amino acids. In germline, CDR1 is MNHEY, CDR2 SVGAGI. The trim removed 5 bases at V and 5 bases at J, leaving 5 bases unmatched. Here the CDR3 DNA reads TGTGCCAGCAGTAGGGGACTAGCTCTAGATACGCAGTATTTT. It is translated as CASSRGLALDTQYF.

As DNA, the CDR3 is TGTGCCAGTCTCCGGGACAGGGGGCTTCTGAAGTATGGCTACACCTTC. It encodes CASLRDRGLLKYGYTF. The gene calls are TRBV2 and TRBJ1-2, with 12 bases aligning to TRBD1. The trim removed 9 bases at V and 5 bases at J, leaving 13 bases unmatched. The CDR3 is made up of 16 amino acids. Germline V gene sequence: CDR1 SNHLY, CDR2 FYNNEI.

The chain links TRBV24-1 to TRBJ2-7, with D unresolved. The CDR3 covers 13 residues. Trimming took off 5 bases at V and 0 bases at J, with 7 bases between the two ends. Germline loops: CDR1 KGHDR, CDR2 SFDVKD. DNA of the CDR3: TGTGCCACCAGTGGCGCCGCCTCCTACGAGCAGTACTTC. It is translated as CATSGAASYEQYF.

This clone was picked up one time. The chain couples TRBV9 to TRBJ2-7, with 9 bases that match TRBD2. The V gene's germline CDR1 is SGDLS and CDR2 YYNGEE. J was trimmed by 0 bases and V by 3 bases; bases with no gene match: 4. The length of the CDR3 is 15 residues. The CDR3 spells CASSASSGSSYEQYF. DNA of the CDR3: TGTGCCAGCAGCGCCAGTAGCGGGAGCTCCTACGAGCAGTACTTC.

This chain links TRBV27 with TRBJ2-7; tentative D call: TRBD2 (5 bases). This CDR3 comprises 15 residues. The ends were cut back, 0 bases at V and 0 bases at J, with 9 bases in the middle. The germline V gene has CDR1 MNHEY and CDR2 SMNVEV (reference sequence). Written as DNA, the CDR3 is TGTGCCAGCAGTTTATCCAGCGGTGCCTCCTACGAGCAGTACTTC. Its protein is CASSLSSGASYEQYF.

The J gene is TRBJ1-5, the V gene TRBV2, with D possibly being TRBD1 (6 bases). The CDR3 length is 14 residues. The germline V gene encodes CDR1 SNHLY and CDR2 FYNNEI. Trimming shortened V by 1 base and J by 5 bases, and 9 bases separated the two germline ends. The CDR3 coding sequence is TGTGCCAGCAGTGAAGAGAGGGGGTATCAGCCCCAGCATTTT. Protein sequence: CASSEERGYQPQHF.

The chain employs TRBV4-1 and TRBJ2-7; 10 bases align to TRBD2. The V and J ends lost 4 bases and 2 bases, in that order; junction bases with no gene match: 11. The CDR3 runs to 17 residues. Germline CDR1 MGHRA, CDR2 YSYEKL. CDR3 sequence reads: CASSRLAGVSVTYEQYF. CDR3 nucleotide sequence: TGCGCCAGCAGCCGGCTAGCGGGAGTATCGGTAACCTACGAGCAGTACTTC.

The V gene is TRBV6-1, the J gene TRBJ1-1; no clear D. Per the germline V gene, CDR1 is MNHNS and CDR2 is SASEGT. Trimming removed 2 bases from V and 3 bases from J, with 13 bases in between. The CDR3 is 15 amino acids. The CDR3 bases are TGTGCCAGCAGTGAATTCGGGGAATGGGACACTGAAGCTTTCTTT. Amino acid sequence: CASSEFGEWDTEAFF.

This chain joins TRBV29-1 and TRBJ2-5, with a possible D match to TRBD2 (6 bases). Trimming removed 0 bases at V and 7 bases at J, with 18 bases between. Germline CDR1 and CDR2: SQVTM and ANQGSEA. CDR3 size: 15 residues. The CDR3 coding sequence is TGCAGCGTTGAAGATCATTCGGAGGGATTGGTGACCCAGTACTTC. Amino acid sequence: CSVEDHSEGLVTQYF.

This clone appeared once. The rearrangement links TRBV3-1 (or the pseudogene TRBV3-2) to TRBJ2-7, with D perhaps TRBD2 (5 bases). Germline CDR1 LGHDT, CDR2 YNNKEL (reference sequence). Between the trimmed V and J ends, which lost 0 bases and 6 bases, there was a span of 9 bases. The CDR3 spans 13 residues. The CDR3 region has the DNA TGTGCCAGCAGCCAAGATGAGGGATCCGAGCAGTACTTC. It specifies CASSQDEGSEQYF.

The sample holds a few counts of this clone. A far bigger clonotype differs at one base, so this is likely a read error. This sample also contains other DNA sequences that code for the same CDR3. J is TRBJ1-1 and V is TRBV5-6; perhaps TRBD1 as D (5 bases). CDR1 and CDR2 (germline): SGHDT, YYEEEE. V was shortened by 0 bases and J by 11 bases, with 11 bases between the two germline ends. CDR3 length: 12 amino acids. The DNA for the CDR3 is TGTGCCAGCAGCTTGGGTAGGGGAGGGGCTTTCTTT. Amino acids: CASSLGRGGAFF.

The chain combines TRBV5-1 with TRBJ2-5, with D maybe TRBD2 (6 bases). Between the trimmed V and J ends, which lost 4 bases and 3 bases, there was a span of 13 bases. This CDR3 region has 14 residues. Germline lookup yields CDR1 SGHRS and CDR2 YFSETQ. CDR3 bases: TGCGCCAGCAGCCCCGTTGGAGGGGAAGAGACCCAGTACTTC. Its translation: CASSPVGGEETQYF.

In this sample, this clone turned up once. This chain uses TRBV28 with TRBJ2-7; TRBD1 agrees at 7 bases. Germline V CDR1 and CDR2: MDHEN, SYDVKM. The CDR3 runs to 13 residues. V shed 6 bases, J shed 1 base, and the junction held 3 bases outside the gene matches. The CDR3 reads CASRLTGSYEQYF. Here the CDR3 DNA reads TGTGCCAGCAGGCTGACAGGGTCCTACGAGCAGTACTTC.

This clone was seen a few times. The chain links TRBV5-6 to TRBJ2-7, with D tentatively TRBD1 (6 bases). The germline CDR1 and CDR2 sequences are SGHDT and YYEEEE. This CDR3 has 15 residues. The V gene lost 3 bases and the J gene lost 2 bases, with 15 bases spanning the gap. CDR3 region: CASSSTGHLTYEQYF. The CDR3 DNA reads TGTGCCAGCAGCTCCACGGGACACCTCACCTACGAGCAGTACTTC.

This clone was recorded only once. The chain is built from TRBV5-4 and TRBJ2-3; 12 nucleotides match TRBD1. Per the germline V gene, CDR1 is SGHNT and CDR2 is YYREEE (reference sequence). The CDR3 is 16 amino acids. V lost 5 bases to trimming and J lost 6 bases; unmatched junction nucleotides: 10. The CDR3 loop is CASRDTGQGALDTQYF. CDR3 nucleotide sequence: TGTGCCAGCAGAGATACGGGACAGGGGGCTCTCGATACGCAGTATTTT.

The gene calls are TRBV14 and TRBJ1-2, with 8 bases identical to TRBD1. The germline V gene encodes CDR1 SGHDN and CDR2 FVKESK. The length of the CDR3 is 15 residues. Germline trimming cut 0 bases from V and 4 bases from J; bases unmatched to any gene: 4. CDR3 residues: CASSQEGQGVYGYTF. CDR3 sequence (DNA): TGTGCCAGCAGCCAAGAAGGACAGGGCGTCTATGGCTACACCTTC.

The chain recombines TRBV7-9 with TRBJ1-2, with 9 nucleotides matching TRBD1. There are 14 residues in the CDR3. Germline V lookup: CDR1 SEHNR, CDR2 FQNEAQ (reference sequence). The V gene end was trimmed by 5 bases and the J gene end by 4 bases; junction bases not matched to a gene: 5. As DNA, the CDR3 is TGTGCCAGCAGCCGGGACAGGGCAGCCTATGGCTACACCTTC. Protein: CASSRDRAAYGYTF.

This clone came up a few times. CDR3 amino acids: CASSPGSEKLFF. In nucleotides, the CDR3 is TGCGCCAGCAGCCCGGGGAGCGAAAAACTGTTTTTT. The chain employs TRBV4-3 and TRBJ1-4; D ambiguous. The CDR3 runs 12 residues. Per germline, CDR1 LGHNA and CDR2 YSLEER. V was pared by 4 bases and J by 8 bases, with 8 bases between.

With respect to this clone: Other nucleotide sequences in the sample specify the same CDR3. J is TRBJ1-1 and V is TRBV18; 9 positions match TRBD1. CDR3 length: 13 residues. Losses at the gene ends were 2 bases for V and 5 bases for J; bases not matched to a gene: 0. The germline V gene has CDR1 KGHSH and CDR2 LQKENI. CDR3 sequence reads: CASSPGQGTEAFF. Here the CDR3 DNA reads TGTGCCAGCTCACCAGGACAGGGGACTGAAGCTTTCTTT.

Here the CDR3 reads CASSYQGVGNEQFF. The CDR3 nucleotides are TGTGCCAGCAGCTACCAGGGTGTCGGCAATGAGCAGTTCTTC. The chain links TRBV28 to TRBJ2-1; a weak D match, TRBD1 (5 bases). V was shortened by 6 bases and J by 6 bases, with 15 bases between the two germline ends. Germline lookup yields CDR1 MDHEN and CDR2 SYDVKM. The CDR3 has 14 residues.

In its sample, this clone was seen once. The CDR3 protein is CASSQARDSLYEQYF. The DNA for the CDR3 is TGTGCCAGCAGCCAGGCCCGGGACAGTCTCTACGAGCAGTACTTC. The genes are TRBV3-1 (or the pseudogene TRBV3-2) and TRBJ2-7, with 7 nucleotides matching TRBD1. Germline V gives CDR1 LGHDT, CDR2 YNNKEL (reference sequence). There are 15 residues in the CDR3. The V gene end was trimmed by 3 bases and the J gene end by 3 bases; junction bases not matched to a gene: 8.

The chain carries TRBV6-5 and TRBJ2-1, with TRBD2 as a possible D gene (6 bases). V dropped 10 bases and J dropped 6 bases, with 16 bases sitting between them. Germline V gene lookup returns CDR1 MNHEY and CDR2 SVGAGI. The CDR3 spans 13 residues. CDR3: CATVVGGGNEQFF. The CDR3 region has the DNA TGTGCCACCGTGGTGGGGGGAGGCAATGAGCAGTTCTTC.